Below, 9 T cell receptor beta chains from the same sample are listed, as sequenced in a study of blood T cell repertoires in COVID-19. Data came from immunoSEQ multiplex PCR; TCRdb stores just in-frame clones and leaves some out. The sample carries over 120,000 clones, around 81% recorded once. The sequenced material came from peripheral blood. Receptor source: a human donor in a cohort sampled during active COVID-19.

The chain links TRBV28 to TRBJ2-7, with D tentatively TRBD2 (5 bases). Germline values: CDR1 MDHEN, CDR2 SYDVKM. V lost 8 bases and J lost 2, with 13 bases in between. There are 13 residues in the CDR3. For the CDR3, the DNA is TGTGCCAGCTACGCTCTCGGGACCTACGAGCAGTACTTC. It codes for CASYALGTYEQYF. Full variable domain (remainder filled in from reference TRBV28 and TRBJ2-7): DVKVTQSSRYLVKRTGEKVFLECVQDMDHENMFWYRQDPGLGLRLIYFSYDVKMKEKGDIPEGYSVSREKKERFSLILESASTNQTSMYLCASYALGTYEQYFGPGTRLTVT.

Only a few counts were recorded for this clone. V and J are TRBV28 and TRBJ2-7; 7 bases align to TRBD1. After removal of 3 bases from V and 0 bases from J, the junction contained 11 bases not matched to a gene. Germline V gives CDR1 MDHEN, CDR2 SYDVKM. The CDR3 extends over 17 amino acids. Here the CDR3 reads CASSLGPTTGSSYEQYF. DNA for the CDR3: TGTGCCAGCAGTTTGGGGCCTACGACAGGGAGCTCCTACGAGCAGTACTTC.

Only one count was recorded for this clone. This chain uses TRBV19 with TRBJ1-2; no definite D call. The germline gives CDR1 LNHDA, CDR2 SQIVND (reference sequence). CDR3 length equals 14 residues. With 6 bases removed from V and 1 base from J, the gap between germline ends came to 12 bases. DNA of the CDR3: TGTGCCAGTAGGCGGAGGGAGGTTAACTATGGCTACACCTTC. Its translation is CASRRREVNYGYTF.

The chain has TRBV28 and TRBJ1-6; TRBD1 matches 9 bases. Germline V lookup: CDR1 MDHEN, CDR2 SYDVKM. The length of the CDR3 is 15 residues. V lost 5 bases, J lost 5 bases, and 4 bases stayed unmatched. The CDR3 is CASSIWTGDNSPLHF. As DNA, the CDR3 is TGTGCCAGCAGTATTTGGACAGGGGATAATTCACCCCTCCACTTT.

The CDR3 DNA follows: TGTGCCAGCAGCTTCCAGGGGGTCCCGGGGCAGCCCCAGCATTTT. This translates into CASSFQGVPGQPQHF. The genes are TRBV9 and TRBJ1-5; 7 nucleotides agree with TRBD1. The J segment lost 7 bases and the V segment lost 4 bases, leaving 11 bases of the junction unmatched. Per the germline V gene, CDR1 is SGDLS and CDR2 is YYNGEE. The CDR3 contains 15 residues.

The chain recombines TRBV18 with TRBJ1-2, with 9 bases identical to TRBD1. The V and J ends lost 3 bases and 2 bases, in that order; junction bases with no gene match: 4. The CDR3 contains 15 residues. CDR1 is KGHSH and CDR2 is LQKENI in the germline V gene. Here the CDR3 reads CASSPGTGRNYGYTF. Written as DNA, the CDR3 is TGTGCCAGCTCACCCGGGACAGGGAGAAACTATGGCTACACCTTC.

The gene calls are TRBV7-3 and TRBJ2-1, with 7 bases that match TRBD2. The CDR3 contains 15 residues. The V gene's germline CDR1 is SGHTA and CDR2 FQGTGA. J was trimmed by 3 bases and V by 3 bases; bases with no gene match: 5. This chain's CDR3 is CASSFGLAVYNEQFF. DNA for the CDR3: TGTGCCAGCAGCTTCGGGCTAGCGGTCTACAATGAGCAGTTCTTC. Complete variable domain (other parts from reference TRBV7-3 and TRBJ2-1): GAGVSQTPSNKVTEKGKYVELRCDPISGHTALYWYRQSLGQGPEFLIYFQGTGAADDSGLPNDRFFAVRPEGSVSTLKIQRTERGDSAVYLCASSFGLAVYNEQFFGPGTRLTVL.

This chain connects TRBV4-2 to TRBJ2-7, with 7 bases identical to TRBD2. CDR1 is LGHNA, CDR2 YNFKEQ, per germline. This CDR3 comprises 17 residues. V lost 4 bases, J lost 2 bases, and 14 bases stayed unmatched. CDR3 in amino acids: CASSLIAGTKGTYEQYF. Written as DNA, the CDR3 is TGTGCCAGCAGCCTGATAGCGGGTACGAAAGGAACCTACGAGCAGTACTTC.

The chain employs TRBV27 and TRBJ1-2, with D uncertain. The CDR3 extends over 17 amino acids. Deletions cut 6 bases from V and 0 bases from J, with 20 bases between. CDR1 and CDR2 (germline): MNHEY, SMNVEV (reference sequence). CDR3 loop: CASSPHRRGVSNYGYTF. The CDR3, as DNA: TGTGCCAGCAGCCCCCATCGACGGGGAGTCTCTAACTATGGCTACACCTTC.